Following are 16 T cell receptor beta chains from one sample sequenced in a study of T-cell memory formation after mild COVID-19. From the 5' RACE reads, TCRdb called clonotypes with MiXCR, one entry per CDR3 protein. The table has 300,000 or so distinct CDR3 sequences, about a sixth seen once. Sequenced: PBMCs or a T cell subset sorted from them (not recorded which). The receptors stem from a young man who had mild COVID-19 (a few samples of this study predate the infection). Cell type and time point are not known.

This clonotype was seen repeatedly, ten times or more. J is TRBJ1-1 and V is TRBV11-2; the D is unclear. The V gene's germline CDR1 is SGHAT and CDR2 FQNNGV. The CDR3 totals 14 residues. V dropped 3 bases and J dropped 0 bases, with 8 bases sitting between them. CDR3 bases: TGTGCCAGCAGCTTCAGTAGCATGAACACTGAAGCTTTCTTT. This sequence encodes CASSFSSMNTEAFF.

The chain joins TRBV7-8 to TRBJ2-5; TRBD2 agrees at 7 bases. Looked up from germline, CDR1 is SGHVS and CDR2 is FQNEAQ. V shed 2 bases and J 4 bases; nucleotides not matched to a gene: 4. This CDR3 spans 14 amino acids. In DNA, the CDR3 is TGTGCCAGCAGCTTAATCCCGGGGGGAGAGACCCAGTACTTC. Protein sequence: CASSLIPGGETQYF.

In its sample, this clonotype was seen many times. CDR3 DNA: TGTGCCAGCCTCCGGGCAGGCGTACAGAAAGAGCAGTTCTTC. Amino acids: CASLRAGVQKEQFF. The rearrangement links TRBV12-3 or TRBV12-4 to TRBJ2-1; no firm D call. CDR3 length: 14 residues. V shed 8 bases and J shed 10 bases, with 21 bases lying between them.

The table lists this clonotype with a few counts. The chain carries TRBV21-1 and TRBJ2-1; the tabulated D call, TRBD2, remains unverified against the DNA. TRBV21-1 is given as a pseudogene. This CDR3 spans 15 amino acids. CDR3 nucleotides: TGTGCCAGCAAGGGGCTAGCGGGGGGTTACAATGAGCAGTTCTTC. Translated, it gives CASKGLAGGYNEQFF.

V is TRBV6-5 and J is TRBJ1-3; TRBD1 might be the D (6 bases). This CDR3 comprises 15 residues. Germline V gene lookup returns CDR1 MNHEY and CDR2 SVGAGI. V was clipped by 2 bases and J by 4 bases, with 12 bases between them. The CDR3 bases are TGTGCCAGCAGTTACCTACAGGGTTCAGGAAACACCATATATTTT. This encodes CASSYLQGSGNTIYF.

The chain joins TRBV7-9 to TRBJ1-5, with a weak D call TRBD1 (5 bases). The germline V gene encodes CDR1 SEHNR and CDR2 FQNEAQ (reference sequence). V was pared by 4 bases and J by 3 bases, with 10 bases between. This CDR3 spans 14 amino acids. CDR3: CASSSQGLNQPQHF. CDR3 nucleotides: TGTGCCAGCAGCTCCCAGGGACTCAATCAGCCCCAGCATTTT.

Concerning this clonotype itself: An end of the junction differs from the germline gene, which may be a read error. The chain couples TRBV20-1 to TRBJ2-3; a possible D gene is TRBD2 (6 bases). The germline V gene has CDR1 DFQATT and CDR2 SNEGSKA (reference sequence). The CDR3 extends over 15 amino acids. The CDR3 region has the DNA TGCAGTGCTCGTCCCGGGCGGGGATTCACAAATACGCAGTATTTT. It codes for CSARPGRGFTNTQYF.

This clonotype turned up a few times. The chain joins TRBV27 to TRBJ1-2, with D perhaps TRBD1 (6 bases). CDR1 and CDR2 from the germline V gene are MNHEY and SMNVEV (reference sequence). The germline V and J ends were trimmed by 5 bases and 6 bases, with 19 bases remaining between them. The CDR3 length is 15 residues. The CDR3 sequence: CASSEEGGTKNGYTF. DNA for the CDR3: TGTGCCAGCAGTGAAGAGGGGGGGACTAAGAATGGCTACACCTTC.

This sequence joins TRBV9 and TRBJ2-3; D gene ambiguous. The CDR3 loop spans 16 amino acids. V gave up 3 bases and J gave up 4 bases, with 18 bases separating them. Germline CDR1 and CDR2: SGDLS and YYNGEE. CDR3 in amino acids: CASSATIRVKADTQYF. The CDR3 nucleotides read TGTGCCAGCAGCGCGACAATACGGGTCAAAGCAGATACGCAGTATTTT.

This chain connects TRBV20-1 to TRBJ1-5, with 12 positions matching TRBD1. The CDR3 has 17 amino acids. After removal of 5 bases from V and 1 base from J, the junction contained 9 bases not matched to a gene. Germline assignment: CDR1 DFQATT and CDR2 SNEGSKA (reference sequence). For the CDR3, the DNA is TGCAGTGCTCTCCCCGGGACAGGGGGCTCCAGCAATCAGCCCCAGCATTTT. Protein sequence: CSALPGTGGSSNQPQHF.

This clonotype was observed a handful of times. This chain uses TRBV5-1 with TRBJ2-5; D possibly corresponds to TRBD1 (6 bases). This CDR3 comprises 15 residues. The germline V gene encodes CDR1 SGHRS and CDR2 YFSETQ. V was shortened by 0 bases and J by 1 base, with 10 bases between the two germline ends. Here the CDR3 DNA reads TGCGCCAGCAGCTTGGATCCAGGGGTCCAAGAGACCCAGTACTTC. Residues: CASSLDPGVQETQYF.

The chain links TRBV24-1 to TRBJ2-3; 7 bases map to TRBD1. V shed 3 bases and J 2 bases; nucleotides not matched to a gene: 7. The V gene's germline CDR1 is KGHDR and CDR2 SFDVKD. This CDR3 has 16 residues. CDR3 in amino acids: CATSDATGSPTDTQYF. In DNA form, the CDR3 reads TGTGCCACCAGTGATGCGACAGGGTCCCCCACAGATACGCAGTATTTT.

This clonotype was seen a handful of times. CDR3 sequence: CASSPSRAGSGSPLHF. The CDR3, as DNA: TGTGCCAGCAGTCCCTCTCGAGCAGGTTCAGGTTCACCCCTCCACTTT. This chain links TRBV12-3 or TRBV12-4 with TRBJ1-6; no clear D. The CDR3 contains 16 residues. With 5 bases removed from V and 9 bases from J, the gap between germline ends came to 20 bases.

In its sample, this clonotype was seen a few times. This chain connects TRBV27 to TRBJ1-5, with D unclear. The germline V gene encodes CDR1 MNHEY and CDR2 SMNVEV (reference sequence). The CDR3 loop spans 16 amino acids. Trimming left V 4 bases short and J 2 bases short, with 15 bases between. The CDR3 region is CASSSLDRGGNQPQHF. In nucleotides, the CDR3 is TGTGCCAGCAGTTCCCTCGACCGGGGAGGCAATCAGCCCCAGCATTTT.

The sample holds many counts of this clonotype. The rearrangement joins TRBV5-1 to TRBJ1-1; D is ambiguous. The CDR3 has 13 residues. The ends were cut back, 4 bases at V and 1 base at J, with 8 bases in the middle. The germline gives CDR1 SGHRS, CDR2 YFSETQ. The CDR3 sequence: CASSPLGNTEAFF. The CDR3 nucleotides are TGCGCCAGCAGCCCGCTGGGGAACACTGAAGCTTTCTTT.

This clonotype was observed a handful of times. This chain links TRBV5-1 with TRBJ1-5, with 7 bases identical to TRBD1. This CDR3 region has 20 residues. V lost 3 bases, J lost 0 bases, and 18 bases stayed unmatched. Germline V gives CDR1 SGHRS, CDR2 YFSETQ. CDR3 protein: CASSSHSGDRVVGSNQPQHF. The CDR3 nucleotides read TGCGCCAGCAGCTCCCATTCGGGCGACAGGGTGGTAGGTAGCAATCAGCCCCAGCATTTT.